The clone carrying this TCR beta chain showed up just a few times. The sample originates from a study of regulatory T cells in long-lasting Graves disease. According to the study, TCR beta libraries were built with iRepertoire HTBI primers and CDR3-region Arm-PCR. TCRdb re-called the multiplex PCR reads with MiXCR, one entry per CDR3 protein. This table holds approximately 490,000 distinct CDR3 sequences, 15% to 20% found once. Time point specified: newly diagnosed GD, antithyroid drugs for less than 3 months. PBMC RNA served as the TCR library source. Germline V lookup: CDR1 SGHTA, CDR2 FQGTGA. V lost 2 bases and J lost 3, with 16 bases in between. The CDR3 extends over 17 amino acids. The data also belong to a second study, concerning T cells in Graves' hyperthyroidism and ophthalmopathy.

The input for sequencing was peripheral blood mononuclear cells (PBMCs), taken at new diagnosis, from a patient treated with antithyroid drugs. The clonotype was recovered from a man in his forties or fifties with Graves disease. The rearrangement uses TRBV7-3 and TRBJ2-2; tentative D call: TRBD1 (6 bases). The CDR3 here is CASSLLMAGEDTGELFF. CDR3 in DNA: TGTGCCAGCAGCTTATTGATGGCAGGGGAAGACACCGGGGAGCTGTTTTTT.